What follows are 24 T cell receptor beta chains derived from one specimen sequenced in a study of post-analysis software for immune sequencing data. cDNA libraries for TCR beta contained unique molecular identifiers. TCRdb fed the PCR reads into MiXCR, producing one record per CDR3 protein. The sample records around 770,000 distinct CDR3 sequences, 46% being singletons. No antigens are known for them. Regarding the study as a whole: Among four or five TRBV segments more frequent in patients than controls were TRBV5-6, TRBV5-1 and TRBV20-1.

The sample consisted of blood. The receptors come from a girl aged 5 to 17 with multiple sclerosis.

The chain employs TRBV5-1 and TRBJ2-7; D possibly corresponds to TRBD1 (6 bases). The V end lost 4 bases, the J end lost 3 bases, and 17 bases lay between the germline ends. This CDR3 has 15 residues. Germline lookup yields CDR1 SGHRS and CDR2 YFSETQ. The CDR3 loop is CASSPIPGANYEQYF. CDR3 bases: TGCGCCAGCAGCCCCATTCCAGGGGCCAACTACGAGCAGTACTTC.

This chain joins TRBV5-6 and TRBJ2-7, with 7 bases matching TRBD2. The CDR3 has 15 amino acids. Germline loops: CDR1 SGHDT, CDR2 YYEEEE. The junction had 6 bases not matched to a gene; V was cut back by 0 bases and J by 3 bases. The CDR3 reads CASSLEASGIYEQYF. The DNA for the CDR3 is TGTGCCAGCAGCTTGGAGGCTAGCGGAATCTACGAGCAGTACTTC.

The rearrangement uses TRBV13 and TRBJ1-1; D unclear. V lost 5 bases and J lost 6, with 10 bases in between. Per germline, CDR1 PRHDT and CDR2 FYEKMQ (reference sequence). This CDR3 has 12 amino acids. The CDR3 reads CASSRGFAEAFF. Here the CDR3 DNA reads TGTGCCAGCAGCAGAGGGTTTGCTGAAGCTTTCTTT. The whole variable domain, filled in from reference TRBV13 and TRBJ1-1, reads AAGVIQSPRHLIKEKRETATLKCYPIPRHDTVYWYQQGPGQDPQFLISFYEKMQSDKGSIPDRFSAQQFSDYHSELNMSSLELGDSALYFCASSRGFAEAFFGQGTRLTVV.

The genes are TRBV7-9 and TRBJ2-6; 7 bases match TRBD2. Germline trimming cut 2 bases from V and 4 bases from J; bases unmatched to any gene: 5. CDR1 and CDR2 (germline): SEHNR, FQNEAQ (reference sequence). CDR3 length: 16 residues. CDR3 in DNA: TGTGCCAGCAGCTTACTGGCGGGAGAAGGGGCCAACGTCCTGACTTTC. Its translation: CASSLLAGEGANVLTF.

V and J are TRBV28 and TRBJ2-7; 9 nucleotides agree with TRBD2. The tail of the sequence fits TRBJ2-5 better, so the J call may be wrong. The CDR3 totals 16 residues. Germline V gene data show CDR1 as MDHEN and CDR2 as SYDVKM. CDR3 amino acids: CASSPESSGRQETQYF. The CDR3 nucleotides are TGTGCCAGCAGTCCGGAATCGAGCGGGAGGCAAGAGACCCAGTACTTC.

The chain couples TRBV12-3 or TRBV12-4 to TRBJ2-7; D tentatively fits TRBD1 or TRBD2 (5 bases each). The CDR3 loop spans 14 amino acids. V was shortened by 6 bases and J by 0 bases, with 12 bases between the two germline ends. This CDR3 is CASRKWGTSYEQYF. The CDR3, as DNA: TGTGCCAGCAGGAAGTGGGGGACCTCCTACGAGCAGTACTTC.

This clonotype has just a few counts. V is TRBV4-3 and J is TRBJ2-5; TRBD1 matches at 9 bases. The CDR3 loop spans 16 amino acids. Per germline, CDR1 LGHNA and CDR2 YSLEER. V gave up 1 base and J gave up 2 bases; unmatched junction bases: 5. The CDR3 sequence: CASSQGMTGGQETQYF. CDR3 sequence (DNA): TGCGCCAGCAGCCAAGGGATGACAGGGGGGCAAGAGACCCAGTACTTC.

There are a few counts of this clonotype. This sequence joins TRBV10-3 and TRBJ1-5; TRBD1 might be the D (5 bases). V was cut by 6 bases and J by 4 bases, with 16 bases left in between. In germline, CDR1 is ENHRY, CDR2 SYGVKD. The CDR3 contains 15 residues. CDR3 amino acids: CAISGDKGPNQPQHF. In DNA, the CDR3 is TGTGCCATCAGCGGGGATAAGGGGCCAAATCAGCCCCAGCATTTT.

The CDR3 DNA sequence: TGTGCCACCAGCGAGGGGGGGGCGGTGCAGCCCCAGCATTTT. As protein: CATSEGGAVQPQHF. V and J are TRBV24-1 and TRBJ1-5, with a possible D match to TRBD1 (6 bases). Between the trimmed V and J ends, which lost 7 bases and 7 bases, there was a span of 16 bases. The CDR3 has 14 residues. Germline CDR1 reads KGHDR; CDR2 reads SFDVKD.

This chain uses TRBV13 with TRBJ2-3; TRBD1 matches at 7 bases. The length of the CDR3 is 15 residues. Germline V gene data show CDR1 as PRHDT and CDR2 as FYEKMQ (reference sequence). V was pared by 5 bases and J by 4 bases, with 9 bases of the junction left unmatched. The CDR3 DNA follows: TGTGCCAGCAGCCAGACAGGGAGTCAGGCAGATACGCAGTATTTT. It is translated as CASSQTGSQADTQYF.

This clonotype was seen more than once but under ten times. This chain uses TRBV7-8 with TRBJ2-5, with TRBD2 identical over 10 bases. This CDR3 contains 14 residues. The germline CDR1 and CDR2 sequences are SGHVS and FQNEAQ. J lost 4 bases, V lost 2 bases, and 1 base had no gene match. The CDR3 here is CASSLTSGTETQYF. The CDR3, as DNA: TGTGCCAGCAGCTTAACTAGCGGGACAGAGACCCAGTACTTC. The full variable domain, with the rest looked up from reference TRBV7-8 and TRBJ2-5, is GAGVSQSPRYKVAKRGQDVALRCDPISGHVSLFWYQQALGQGPEFLTYFQNEAQLDKSGLPSDRFFAERPEGSVSTLKIQRTQQEDSAVYLCASSLTSGTETQYFGPGTRLLVL.

The chain uses TRBV10-2 and TRBJ2-1, with 8 bases aligning to TRBD2. The germline V gene encodes CDR1 WSHSY and CDR2 SAAADI. The CDR3 sequence is 14 residues long. The V gene end was trimmed by 8 bases and the J gene end by 4 bases; junction bases not matched to a gene: 7. The CDR3 sequence: CASARGGMYNEQFF. The CDR3 DNA follows: TGCGCCAGCGCCCGGGGGGGGATGTACAATGAGCAGTTCTTC.

V is TRBV20-1 and J is TRBJ1-5; 10 nucleotides align to TRBD1. The J segment lost 4 bases and the V segment lost 7 bases, leaving 19 bases of the junction unmatched. Germline CDR1 reads DFQATT; CDR2 reads SNEGSKA (reference sequence). This CDR3 is 18 amino acids long. The CDR3 here is CSVRRPGTGVGTNQPQHF. The DNA of the CDR3 is TGCAGTGTCAGACGACCCGGGACAGGGGTAGGAACGAATCAGCCCCAGCATTTT.

The V gene is TRBV4-3, the J gene TRBJ2-1; 9 bases are shared with TRBD2. This CDR3 comprises 16 residues. With V trimmed by 0 bases and J by 8 bases, 8 bases remained unmatched. Germline CDR1 LGHNA, CDR2 YSLEER. CDR3 sequence (DNA): TGCGCCAGCAGCCAAGAGTCTGCGGGAGGGTCCCATGAGCAGTTCTTC. As protein: CASSQESAGGSHEQFF.

V is TRBV20-1 and J is TRBJ2-1; 9 bases agree with TRBD2. CDR3 length equals 18 residues. Per germline, CDR1 DFQATT and CDR2 SNEGSKA (reference sequence). J gave up 4 bases and V 3 bases, and 16 bases lay outside the gene matches. The CDR3: CSASGHAGTSLEYNEQFF. The DNA of the CDR3 is TGCAGTGCTAGCGGCCACGCCGGGACTAGCCTCGAGTACAATGAGCAGTTCTTC.

The V and J genes are TRBV29-1 and TRBJ2-1, with D possibly TRBD1 on 6 matching bases. CDR1 SQVTM and CDR2 ANQGSEA come from the germline V gene. With 6 bases removed from V and 2 bases from J, the gap between germline ends came to 20 bases. This CDR3 is built from 16 residues. The CDR3 region has the DNA TGCAGCGTCGGAAAATTAGACAGGCCGCCCTACAATGAGCAGTTCTTC. Protein sequence: CSVGKLDRPPYNEQFF.

This chain uses TRBV13 with TRBJ2-1, with 7 bases lining up with TRBD2. V shed 6 bases, J shed 0 bases, and the junction held 8 bases outside the gene matches. This CDR3 region has 16 residues. Germline assignment: CDR1 PRHDT and CDR2 FYEKMQ (reference sequence). The CDR3 protein is CASRSVGGSSYNEQFF. CDR3 bases: TGTGCCAGCAGGTCAGTGGGCGGGAGCTCCTACAATGAGCAGTTCTTC.

The CDR3 sequence is CASSQEWVYEQYF. CDR3 nucleotides: TGTGCCAGCAGCCAAGAATGGGTTTACGAGCAGTACTTC. The rearrangement joins TRBV14 to TRBJ2-7; D not resolved. CDR1 is SGHDN and CDR2 is FVKESK in the germline V gene. CDR3 length: 13 residues. V was shortened by 0 bases and J by 4 bases, with 7 bases between the two germline ends.

This rearrangement joins TRBV5-1 to TRBJ2-1, with D perhaps TRBD2 (6 bases). This CDR3 is 15 amino acids long. Germline CDR1 reads SGHRS; CDR2 reads YFSETQ. V was clipped by 4 bases and J by 0 bases, with 11 bases between them. The CDR3 loop reads CASSLGGYSYNEQFF. CDR3 DNA sequence: TGCGCCAGCAGCCTGGGAGGATACTCCTACAATGAGCAGTTCTTC. Full variable domain (missing parts from reference TRBV5-1 and TRBJ2-1): KAGVTQTPRYLIKTRGQQVTLSCSPISGHRSVSWYQQTPGQGLQFLFEYFSETQRNKGNFPGRFSGRQFSNSRSEMNVSTLELGDSALYLCASSLGGYSYNEQFFGPGTRLTVL.

The chain employs TRBV30 and TRBJ2-1; a weak D match, TRBD1 (6 bases). The V and J ends lost 2 bases and 8 bases respectively, with 25 bases between them. Germline V gene sequence: CDR1 GTSNPN, CDR2 SVGIG (reference sequence). This CDR3 contains 17 residues. Here the CDR3 reads CAWSSGSGLGRGDEQFF. The CDR3 DNA reads as TGTGCCTGGAGTTCTGGGTCAGGCTTGGGCAGGGGCGATGAGCAGTTCTTC. Full variable domain (outside the CDR3, taken from reference TRBV30 and TRBJ2-1): SQTIHQWPATLVQPVGSPLSLECTVEGTSNPNLYWYRQAAGRGLQLLFYSVGIGQISSEVPQNLSASRPQDRQFILSSKKLLLSDSGFYLCAWSSGSGLGRGDEQFFGPGTRLTVL.

J is TRBJ2-4 and V is TRBV10-3; 7 nucleotides align to TRBD1. The end of the DNA is better explained by TRBJ2-7, so the J call may be wrong. This CDR3 contains 15 residues. CDR1 and CDR2 (germline): ENHRY, SYGVKD. This CDR3 is CAISESGTALYEQYF. CDR3 nucleotides: TGTGCCATCAGTGAGTCGGGGACAGCGCTCTACGAGCAGTACTTC.

This chain links TRBV7-6 with TRBJ2-3; a weak D match, TRBD2 (5 bases). Germline CDR1 reads SGHVS; CDR2 reads FNYEAQ. With 5 bases removed from V and 6 bases from J, the gap between germline ends came to 12 bases. The CDR3 has 13 residues. The CDR3 loop reads CASSPPRGDTQYF. In DNA form, the CDR3 reads TGTGCCAGCAGCCCCCCCCGAGGGGATACGCAGTATTTT.

This clonotype turned up a few times. The J gene is TRBJ2-4, the V gene TRBV7-2; D might be TRBD2 (6 bases). The DNA end favors TRBJ2-7, so the J call may be wrong. CDR3 size: 13 residues. The germline V gene has CDR1 SGHTA and CDR2 FQGNSA. The CDR3 DNA follows: TGTGCCAGCAGCCAGATGGGAGGTCCCGAGCAGTACTTC. Translated: CASSQMGGPEQYF.

The rearrangement uses TRBV7-2 and TRBJ1-4; 8 positions match TRBD1. The V segment lost 5 bases and the J segment 5 bases; nucleotides outside the gene matches: 7. Germline V gene lookup returns CDR1 SGHTA and CDR2 FQGNSA. The CDR3 is made up of 15 amino acids. CDR3 loop: CASSRTGLGNEKLFF. CDR3 sequence (DNA): TGTGCCAGCAGCAGGACAGGGTTGGGGAATGAAAAACTGTTTTTT.